This TCR beta chain originates from a study of blood T cell repertoires in COVID-19. This CDR3 has 13 residues. Deletions cut 3 bases from V and 8 bases from J, with 13 bases between. Some clones are missing from TCRdb's copy, which holds only in-frame ones; the method was immunoSEQ multiplex PCR. The sample lists fewer than 250,000 clones; around four fifths were seen once. This TCR was sampled from a man between 45 and 60 years old with active or convalescent COVID-19. The sample was peripheral blood. The gene calls are TRBV12-3 or TRBV12-4 and TRBJ1-2; no reliable D call. The CDR3: CASSLEEVRGYTF. The CDR3 DNA sequence: TGTGCCAGCAGTTTGGAGGAGGTGCGGGGCTACACCTTC.